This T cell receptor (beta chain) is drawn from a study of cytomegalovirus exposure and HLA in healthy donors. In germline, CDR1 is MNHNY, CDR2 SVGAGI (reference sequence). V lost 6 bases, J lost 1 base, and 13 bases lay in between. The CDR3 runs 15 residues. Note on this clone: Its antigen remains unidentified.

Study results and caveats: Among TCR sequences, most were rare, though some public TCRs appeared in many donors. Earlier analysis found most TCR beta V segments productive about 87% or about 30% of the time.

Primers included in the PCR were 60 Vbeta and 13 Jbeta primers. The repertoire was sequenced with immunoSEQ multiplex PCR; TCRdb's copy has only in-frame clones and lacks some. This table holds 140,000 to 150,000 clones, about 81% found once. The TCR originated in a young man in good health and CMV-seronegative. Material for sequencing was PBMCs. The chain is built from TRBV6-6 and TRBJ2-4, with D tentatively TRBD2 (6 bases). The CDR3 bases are TGTGCCAGCAGCGAGTGGGGGGAGGCCAAAAACATTCAGTACTTC. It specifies CASSEWGEAKNIQYF.